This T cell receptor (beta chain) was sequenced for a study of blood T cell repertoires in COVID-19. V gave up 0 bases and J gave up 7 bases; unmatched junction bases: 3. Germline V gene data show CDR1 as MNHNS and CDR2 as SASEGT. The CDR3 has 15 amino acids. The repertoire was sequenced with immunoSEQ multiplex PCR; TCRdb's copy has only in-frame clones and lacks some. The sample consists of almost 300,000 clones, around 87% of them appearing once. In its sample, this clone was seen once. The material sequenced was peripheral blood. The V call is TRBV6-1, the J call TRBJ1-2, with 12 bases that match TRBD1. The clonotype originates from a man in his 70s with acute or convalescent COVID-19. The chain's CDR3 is CASSEAGQGAFGYTF. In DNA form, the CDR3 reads TGTGCCAGCAGTGAAGCGGGACAGGGGGCGTTTGGCTACACCTTC.